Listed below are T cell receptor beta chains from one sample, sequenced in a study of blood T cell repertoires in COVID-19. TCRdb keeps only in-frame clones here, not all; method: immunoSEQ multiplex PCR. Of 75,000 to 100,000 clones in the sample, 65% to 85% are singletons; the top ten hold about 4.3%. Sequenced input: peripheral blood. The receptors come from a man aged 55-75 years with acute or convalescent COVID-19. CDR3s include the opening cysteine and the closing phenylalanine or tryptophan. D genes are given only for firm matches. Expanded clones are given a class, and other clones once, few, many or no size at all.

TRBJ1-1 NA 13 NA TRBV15 TGTGCCACCAGAGACTACAGGGCATCTCAGGCTTTCTTT CATRDYRASQAFF
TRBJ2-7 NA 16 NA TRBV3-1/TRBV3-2 TGTGCCAGCAGTCCGACTAGTTTTTCGTTCAATTACGAGCAGTACTTC CASSPTSFSFNYEQYF
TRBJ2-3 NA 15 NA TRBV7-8 TGTGCCAGCAGCCCTAGCGCCAGGTTCACAGATACGCAGTATTTT CASSPSARFTDTQYF
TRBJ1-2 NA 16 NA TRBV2 TGTGCCAGCAGTTCACAGGGTCTGGGGAGTAACTATGGCTACACCTTC CASSSQGLGSNYGYTF
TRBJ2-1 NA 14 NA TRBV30 TGTGCCTGGAACACCGAGACAGGCAACAATGAGCAGTTCTTC CAWNTETGNNEQFF
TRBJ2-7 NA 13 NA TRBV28 TGTGCCCAAGAGGCCAGGGGAGCCTACGAGCAGTACTTC CAQEARGAYEQYF
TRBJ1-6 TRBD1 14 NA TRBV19 TGTGCCAGTAGTAACCGGGACAGGGGAGGATCCCTCCACTTT CASSNRDRGGSLHF
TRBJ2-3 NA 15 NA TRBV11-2 TGTGCCAGCAGTAGGGGGGGCGCTAGCACAGATACGCAGTATTTT CASSRGGASTDTQYF
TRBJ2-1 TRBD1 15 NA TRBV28 TGTGCCAGCGGAATCCGGGACAGGCGTTACAATGAGCAGTTCTTC CASGIRDRRYNEQFF
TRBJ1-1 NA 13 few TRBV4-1 TGCGCCAGCAGGAAGACGGGGGGCACTGAAGCTTTCTTT CASRKTGGTEAFF